This T cell receptor (beta chain) came from a study of blood T cell repertoires in COVID-19. On the study more broadly: COVID-19 samples collected from the United States, Italy and Spain covered acute and convalescent phases. T cells, B-cell-depleted T cells, or PBMCs supplied cDNA or gDNA.

In the authors' workflow: The authors estimated nucleated cell counts from reference gene primer amplification. Libraries were prepared by immunoSEQ multiplex PCR; TCRdb keeps only in-frame clonotypes and omits some of them. That table gives V, J and clone size, and the DNA gave D and trimming. The table includes 70,000 to 100,000 clones, about 86% detected once. For this clone: One junction end does not reproduce the germline sequence, and a read error may be involved.

CDR3 length: 15 amino acids. Germline CDR1 SSHAT, CDR2 FNYEAQ (reference sequence). Sequencing used peripheral blood. The clonotype originates from a man older than 75 with active or convalescent COVID-19. The rearrangement uses TRBV7-7 and TRBJ2-7, with TRBD2 as a possible D gene (5 bases). As DNA, the CDR3 is TGTGCTAGCAGCTTTACTAGGAAGATCTCCTACGAGCAGTACTTC. It specifies CASSFTRKISYEQYF.